This TCR beta chain was recorded in a study of cytomegalovirus exposure and HLA in healthy donors. The study's findings and limits: Most observed TCR sequences were rare, whereas some public TCRs were detected in many donors. Reportedly, cytomegalovirus status was diagnosed with high sensitivity and specificity.

Of note for this clone: The target antigen is unknown.

Germline assignment: CDR1 SGHTA and CDR2 FQGNSA. V was pared by 3 bases and J by 4 bases, with 4 bases of the junction left unmatched. CDR3 length: 15 residues. TCRdb's copy holds only in-frame clones and misses some; the assay was immunoSEQ multiplex PCR. The sample has 85,000 to 120,000 clones; around 96% are singletons. The chain joins TRBV7-2 to TRBJ2-1, with 9 bases lining up with TRBD2. This clonotype was sampled from a young woman in good health and CMV-seronegative. Sample: PBMCs. CDR3 in amino acids: CASSFRREGYNEQFF. DNA of the CDR3: TGTGCCAGCAGCTTTCGGCGGGAGGGGTACAATGAGCAGTTCTTC.